This is a list of T cell receptor beta chains from one sample in a study of T cells after yellow fever vaccination. One entry per CDR3 protein, called by TCRdb with MiXCR from the 5' RACE reads. Altogether some 260,000 distinct CDR3 sequences are present, around 5.2% being singletons, with the ten largest covering about 3.5%. The sequencing used CD4+ T cells sorted from PBMCs, collected on the day of the yellow fever booster vaccination. These TCRs come from a man aged 18 to 30 who received the YFV17D yellow fever vaccine. Both conserved end residues are part of each CDR3. The order of the fields is V gene, D gene, clone size, J gene, CDR3 protein, CDR3 DNA. D genes are given only for firm matches. Some rows mark clone size as missing; the rest say once, few, many or name a class of expanded clone.

V gene: TRBV3-1
D gene: NA
clone size: NA
J gene: TRBJ2-1
CDR3 protein: CASSQGRSGPPVF
CDR3 DNA: TGTGCCAGCAGCCAAGGTCGGAGCGGACCCCCCGTCTTC

V gene: TRBV25-1
D gene: NA
clone size: many
J gene: TRBJ1-5
CDR3 protein: CASSEHGWGGDQPQHF
CDR3 DNA: TGTGCCAGCAGTGAACATGGATGGGGGGGCGACCAGCCCCAGCATTTT

V gene: TRBV4-1
D gene: NA
clone size: few
J gene: TRBJ2-5
CDR3 protein: CASSQGGALRETQYF
CDR3 DNA: TGCGCCAGCAGCCAAGGGGGGGCCCTCCGTGAGACCCAGTACTTC

V gene: TRBV25-1
D gene: TRBD1
clone size: NA
J gene: TRBJ1-2
CDR3 protein: CASSDRTGYYGYTF
CDR3 DNA: TGTGCCAGCAGTGATAGGACAGGCTACTATGGCTACACCTTC

V gene: TRBV7-3
D gene: TRBD1
clone size: NA
J gene: TRBJ1-3
CDR3 protein: CASSLTRQGVAGNTIYF
CDR3 DNA: TGTGCCAGCAGCTTAACGCGTCAGGGGGTTGCTGGAAACACCATATATTTT

V gene: TRBV20-1
D gene: TRBD1
clone size: few
J gene: TRBJ2-2
CDR3 protein: CSARDSRQGATGELFF
CDR3 DNA: TGCAGTGCTAGAGATTCTAGACAGGGGGCGACCGGGGAGCTGTTTTTT

V gene: TRBV2
D gene: TRBD1
clone size: NA
J gene: TRBJ2-1
CDR3 protein: CASSWTGGRNEQFF
CDR3 DNA: TGTGCCAGCAGTTGGACAGGGGGTCGTAATGAGCAGTTCTTC

V gene: TRBV19
D gene: NA
clone size: many
J gene: TRBJ2-7
CDR3 protein: CASMDSSYEQYF
CDR3 DNA: TGTGCCAGTATGGACAGCTCCTACGAGCAGTACTTC

V gene: TRBV6-5
D gene: NA
clone size: many
J gene: TRBJ1-1
CDR3 protein: CASSRETEAFF
CDR3 DNA: TGTGCCAGCAGCCGTGAAACTGAAGCTTTCTTT

V gene: TRBV20-1
D gene: NA
clone size: NA
J gene: TRBJ1-5
CDR3 protein: CSAVPGRMNQPQHF
CDR3 DNA: TGCAGTGCCGTCCCGGGACGCATGAATCAGCCCCAGCATTTT

V gene: TRBV20-1
D gene: TRBD1
clone size: NA
J gene: TRBJ1-5
CDR3 protein: CSARIFPGQGNQPQHF
CDR3 DNA: TGCAGTGCTAGAATATTCCCGGGACAGGGCAATCAGCCCCAGCATTTT

V gene: TRBV20-1
D gene: TRBD1
clone size: many
J gene: TRBJ2-1
CDR3 protein: CSAGRDRAYNEQFF
CDR3 DNA: TGCAGTGCCGGCCGGGACAGGGCCTACAATGAGCAGTTCTTC

V gene: TRBV20-1
D gene: NA
clone size: many
J gene: TRBJ2-1
CDR3 protein: CSARGTADNEQFF
CDR3 DNA: TGCAGTGCCAGAGGGACGGCTGACAATGAGCAGTTCTTC

V gene: TRBV6-1
D gene: TRBD1
clone size: many
J gene: TRBJ2-7
CDR3 protein: CASSEPTGVYEQYF
CDR3 DNA: TGTGCCAGCAGTGAACCGACAGGGGTTTACGAGCAGTACTTC

V gene: TRBV5-6
D gene: NA
clone size: NA
J gene: TRBJ1-4
CDR3 protein: CASSFGGQGGREKLFF
CDR3 DNA: TGTGCCAGCAGCTTTGGTGGGCAGGGCGGACGTGAAAAACTGTTTTTT

V gene: TRBV9
D gene: TRBD2
clone size: many
J gene: TRBJ2-3
CDR3 protein: CASSARGGSTDTQYF
CDR3 DNA: TGTGCCAGCAGCGCGCGGGGCGGGAGTACAGATACGCAGTATTTT

V gene: TRBV7-9
D gene: TRBD2
clone size: many
J gene: TRBJ2-3
CDR3 protein: CASSLGGSGGLSDTQYF
CDR3 DNA: TGTGCCAGCAGCTTGGGGGGTAGCGGGGGCCTCTCGGATACGCAGTATTTT

V gene: TRBV7-9
D gene: NA
clone size: NA
J gene: TRBJ1-1
CDR3 protein: CASSLVGTLGTEAFF
CDR3 DNA: TGTGCCAGCAGCTTAGTAGGGACCTTGGGCACTGAAGCTTTCTTT

V gene: TRBV20-1
D gene: TRBD2
clone size: NA
J gene: TRBJ2-5
CDR3 protein: CSARFRGEETQYF
CDR3 DNA: TGCAGTGCTAGATTCCGGGGGGAAGAGACCCAGTACTTC

V gene: TRBV29-1
D gene: NA
clone size: many
J gene: TRBJ1-1
CDR3 protein: CSVWSGPRNTEAFF
CDR3 DNA: TGCAGCGTTTGGAGCGGGCCCCGGAACACTGAAGCTTTCTTT

V gene: TRBV5-5
D gene: NA
clone size: many
J gene: TRBJ2-2
CDR3 protein: CASSRTDANTGELFF
CDR3 DNA: TGTGCCAGCAGCAGGACAGACGCGAACACCGGGGAGCTGTTTTTT

V gene: TRBV7-2
D gene: TRBD2
clone size: many
J gene: TRBJ2-7
CDR3 protein: CASSPYDRGGKQYF
CDR3 DNA: TGTGCCAGCAGCCCCTATGATCGGGGGGGCAAGCAGTACTTC

V gene: TRBV24-1
D gene: NA
clone size: few
J gene: TRBJ2-5
CDR3 protein: CATSAALGIQETQYF
CDR3 DNA: TGTGCCACCAGTGCCGCTCTTGGAATCCAAGAGACCCAGTACTTC

V gene: TRBV12-3/TRBV12-4
D gene: TRBD1
clone size: NA
J gene: TRBJ1-6
CDR3 protein: CASTQTGSHSPLHF
CDR3 DNA: TGTGCCAGCACCCAGACAGGGTCTCATTCACCCCTCCACTTT

V gene: TRBV4-3
D gene: TRBD2
clone size: many
J gene: TRBJ2-2
CDR3 protein: CASSRIGGGAAGELFF
CDR3 DNA: TGCGCCAGCAGCCGCATTGGCGGGGGGGCGGCCGGGGAGCTGTTTTTT

V gene: TRBV20-1
D gene: NA
clone size: many
J gene: TRBJ1-2
CDR3 protein: CSARADSYGYTF
CDR3 DNA: TGCAGTGCTAGAGCGGACAGCTATGGCTACACCTTC

V gene: TRBV7-2
D gene: TRBD1
clone size: many
J gene: TRBJ1-2
CDR3 protein: CASSLAGQGAYGYTF
CDR3 DNA: TGTGCCAGCAGCTTAGCGGGACAGGGGGCGTACGGCTACACCTTC

V gene: TRBV9
D gene: NA
clone size: many
J gene: TRBJ1-1
CDR3 protein: CASSVTVMNTEAFF
CDR3 DNA: TGTGCCAGCAGCGTAACAGTCATGAACACTGAAGCTTTCTTT

V gene: TRBV7-2
D gene: TRBD2
clone size: NA
J gene: TRBJ2-1
CDR3 protein: CASSFSGGASNEQFF
CDR3 DNA: TGTGCCAGCAGCTTTAGCGGGGGGGCCTCAAATGAGCAGTTCTTC

V gene: TRBV29-1
D gene: NA
clone size: NA
J gene: TRBJ1-5
CDR3 protein: CSVDGISNQPQHF
CDR3 DNA: TGCAGCGTTGATGGTATAAGCAATCAGCCCCAGCATTTT

V gene: TRBV9
D gene: NA
clone size: many
J gene: TRBJ2-5
CDR3 protein: CASSVDDMQTQYF
CDR3 DNA: TGTGCCAGCAGCGTAGACGATATGCAGACCCAGTACTTC

V gene: TRBV5-1
D gene: NA
clone size: few
J gene: TRBJ2-3
CDR3 protein: CASSLAQGRDTQYF
CDR3 DNA: TGCGCCAGCAGCTTGGCCCAGGGAAGGGATACGCAGTATTTT

V gene: TRBV6-1
D gene: NA
clone size: NA
J gene: TRBJ1-6
CDR3 protein: CASSEYRRENSPLHF
CDR3 DNA: TGTGCCAGCAGTGAGTACAGGAGGGAGAATTCACCCCTCCACTTT

V gene: TRBV5-1
D gene: NA
clone size: many
J gene: TRBJ2-1
CDR3 protein: CASSLGGPRSYNEQFF
CDR3 DNA: TGCGCCAGCAGCTTGGGAGGCCCCCGCTCCTACAATGAGCAGTTCTTC

V gene: TRBV4-3
D gene: TRBD1
clone size: NA
J gene: TRBJ2-2
CDR3 protein: CASSLGKGAANTGELFF
CDR3 DNA: TGCGCCAGCAGCCTCGGGAAGGGGGCCGCGAACACCGGGGAGCTGTTTTTT

V gene: TRBV12-3/TRBV12-4
D gene: NA
clone size: many
J gene: TRBJ1-4
CDR3 protein: CASSPAALDEKLFF
CDR3 DNA: TGTGCCAGCAGCCCCGCGGCTTTGGATGAAAAACTGTTTTTT

V gene: TRBV5-1
D gene: NA
clone size: NA
J gene: TRBJ2-4
CDR3 protein: CASSLGQVIAKNIQYF
CDR3 DNA: TGCGCCAGCAGCTTAGGACAAGTTATAGCCAAAAACATTCAGTACTTC

V gene: TRBV19
D gene: TRBD1
clone size: NA
J gene: TRBJ1-2
CDR3 protein: CASNPITRDRHGYTF
CDR3 DNA: TGTGCCAGTAACCCCATTACCCGGGACAGGCACGGCTACACCTTC

V gene: TRBV7-6
D gene: TRBD2
clone size: many
J gene: TRBJ2-5
CDR3 protein: CASSPPPRGDAVGETQYF
CDR3 DNA: TGTGCCAGCAGCCCCCCTCCCCGGGGGGACGCGGTCGGGGAGACCCAGTACTTC

V gene: TRBV4-3
D gene: NA
clone size: many
J gene: TRBJ1-1
CDR3 protein: CASSQDVLTYSTEAFF
CDR3 DNA: TGCGCCAGCAGCCAAGATGTCCTTACATACTCCACTGAAGCTTTCTTT

V gene: TRBV29-1
D gene: TRBD2
clone size: few
J gene: TRBJ2-1
CDR3 protein: CSVKAGGEQFF
CDR3 DNA: TGCAGCGTAAAGGCGGGGGGTGAGCAGTTCTTC

V gene: TRBV19
D gene: NA
clone size: few
J gene: TRBJ2-7
CDR3 protein: CASSPGVKTYEQYF
CDR3 DNA: TGTGCCAGTAGCCCGGGAGTAAAGACCTACGAGCAGTACTTC

V gene: TRBV6-6
D gene: TRBD2
clone size: many
J gene: TRBJ2-5
CDR3 protein: CASSGTSGGRETQYF
CDR3 DNA: TGTGCCAGCAGTGGGACTAGCGGGGGACGTGAGACCCAGTACTTC

V gene: TRBV7-9
D gene: NA
clone size: many
J gene: TRBJ1-1
CDR3 protein: CASSSPHFLTKQRPEAFF
CDR3 DNA: TGTGCCAGCAGCTCGCCCCACTTTCTGACTAAACAGCGCCCTGAAGCTTTCTTT

V gene: TRBV4-1
D gene: TRBD1
clone size: NA
J gene: TRBJ2-7
CDR3 protein: CASSQSGQGEHEQYF
CDR3 DNA: TGCGCCAGCAGCCAAAGTGGACAGGGTGAGCACGAGCAGTACTTC

V gene: TRBV5-1
D gene: NA
clone size: NA
J gene: TRBJ2-7
CDR3 protein: CASSLEDGAYEQYF
CDR3 DNA: TGCGCCAGCAGCTTAGAAGACGGGGCCTACGAGCAGTACTTC

V gene: TRBV12-3/TRBV12-4
D gene: NA
clone size: NA
J gene: TRBJ1-5
CDR3 protein: CASGGWGGSNQPQHF
CDR3 DNA: TGTGCCAGCGGGGGTTGGGGGGGGAGCAATCAGCCCCAGCATTTT

V gene: TRBV4-3
D gene: NA
clone size: NA
J gene: TRBJ1-3
CDR3 protein: CASSQDAASGNTIYF
CDR3 DNA: TGCGCCAGCAGCCAAGATGCCGCATCTGGAAACACCATATATTTT

V gene: TRBV5-1
D gene: NA
clone size: many
J gene: TRBJ2-2
CDR3 protein: CASSASTATGELFF
CDR3 DNA: TGCGCCAGCAGCGCCTCGACAGCCACCGGGGAGCTGTTTTTT

V gene: TRBV7-9
D gene: NA
clone size: NA
J gene: TRBJ1-1
CDR3 protein: CASSFMENTEAFF
CDR3 DNA: TGTGCCAGCAGCTTTATGGAGAACACTGAAGCTTTCTTT

V gene: TRBV7-2
D gene: NA
clone size: NA
J gene: TRBJ2-5
CDR3 protein: CASSSLVPETQYF
CDR3 DNA: TGTGCCAGCAGCTCACTAGTCCCAGAGACCCAGTACTTC

V gene: TRBV6-2/TRBV6-3
D gene: NA
clone size: few
J gene: TRBJ2-7
CDR3 protein: CASSYPSTTYEQYF
CDR3 DNA: TGTGCCAGCAGTTACCCTTCTACCACCTACGAGCAGTACTTC

V gene: TRBV7-9
D gene: NA
clone size: many
J gene: TRBJ1-5
CDR3 protein: CASSRDISNQPQHF
CDR3 DNA: TGTGCCAGCAGCCGGGACATTAGCAATCAGCCCCAGCATTTT

V gene: TRBV7-6
D gene: NA
clone size: few
J gene: TRBJ1-2
CDR3 protein: CASSSPVGGYTF
CDR3 DNA: TGTGCCAGCAGCTCCCCGGTGGGTGGCTACACCTTC

V gene: TRBV7-2
D gene: NA
clone size: few
J gene: TRBJ2-4
CDR3 protein: CASSPRAGTKNIQYF
CDR3 DNA: TGTGCCAGCAGCCCCCGCGCCGGGACAAAAAACATTCAGTACTTC

V gene: TRBV6-5
D gene: TRBD1
clone size: few
J gene: TRBJ2-7
CDR3 protein: CASSSTGTGREQYF
CDR3 DNA: TGTGCCAGCAGTTCGACCGGGACAGGGCGCGAGCAGTACTTC

V gene: TRBV3-1
D gene: NA
clone size: few
J gene: TRBJ2-7
CDR3 protein: CASSHPVQGQQYF
CDR3 DNA: TGTGCCAGCAGCCACCCCGTGCAGGGTCAGCAGTACTTC